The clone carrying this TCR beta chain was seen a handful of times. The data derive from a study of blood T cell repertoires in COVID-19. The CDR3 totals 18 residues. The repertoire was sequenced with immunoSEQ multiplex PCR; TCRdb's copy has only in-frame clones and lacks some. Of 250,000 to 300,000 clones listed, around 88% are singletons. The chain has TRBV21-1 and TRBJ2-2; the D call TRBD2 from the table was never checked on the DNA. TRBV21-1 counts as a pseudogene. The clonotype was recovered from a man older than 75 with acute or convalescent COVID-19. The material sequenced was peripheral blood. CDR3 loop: CASSKGPSGGPNTGELFF. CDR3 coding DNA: TGTGCCAGCAGCAAAGGGCCTAGCGGGGGGCCAAACACCGGGGAGCTGTTTTTT.